This T cell receptor (beta chain) is drawn from a study of blood T cells in healthy people across ages. The CDR3 sequence is 14 residues long. V was shortened by 0 bases and J by 7 bases, with 7 bases between the two germline ends. Germline V gene sequence: CDR1 MNHEY, CDR2 SVGAGI. Regarding the study as a whole: Investigators treated diversity estimates from one million T cells as underestimates.

Only a few counts were recorded for this clonotype. The target antigen is unknown. Using a J-beta primer mix together with a sample-barcoded 5' primer, a second PCR was run for roughly 7 to 11 cycles. One entry per CDR3 protein results from TCRdb running MiXCR on the 5' RACE reads. This table has more than 1,400,000 distinct CDR3 sequences, approximately 38% appearing once. The sample was blood. The chain employs TRBV6-5 and TRBJ1-6, with no clear D. The sequence was obtained from a woman aged 18 to 35 in good health. The CDR3 region has the DNA TGTGCCAGCAGTTACTCACGTGAGAATTCACCCCTCCACTTT. This encodes CASSYSRENSPLHF.